Following are 16 T cell receptor beta chains from one sample sequenced in a study of shared clonotypes between healthy human individuals. Only in-frame clones appear in the TCRdb table, and some are missing; sequencing was by immunoSEQ multiplex PCR. Of some 2,500,000 clones in the sample, around 93% are singletons; the top ten hold approximately 0.4%. Sequenced input: naive CD4+ T cells from PBMCs. Noted subset: CD45RA+ positively selected. These receptors all stem from a man aged 18 to 30 in good health. Some clones in this sample may be carry-over from other donors' samples.

The table lists this clone with a count of one. The chain uses TRBV4-2 and TRBJ2-7, with 8 bases that match TRBD2. J gave up 7 bases and V 3 bases, and 8 bases lay outside the gene matches. CDR1 and CDR2 from the germline V gene are LGHNA and YNFKEQ. The CDR3 is 14 residues long. This chain's CDR3 is CASSHPAGAREQYF. The CDR3 coding sequence is TGTGCCAGCAGCCACCCAGCGGGAGCTAGGGAGCAGTACTTC.

As for this clone: The sample carries other DNA sequences with the same CDR3. This chain links TRBV6-5 with TRBJ2-7; 9 nucleotides match TRBD2. Germline CDR1 MNHEY, CDR2 SVGAGI. The CDR3 has 14 amino acids. Trimming cost V 2 bases and J 2 bases; bases outside gene matches: 1. The CDR3 sequence is CASSYSGGPYEQYF. The CDR3 DNA reads TGTGCCAGCAGTTACAGCGGGGGGCCCTACGAGCAGTACTTC.

This clone was counted a single time. J is TRBJ2-4 and V is TRBV29-1, with D tentatively TRBD1 (6 bases). The CDR3 totals 14 residues. CDR1 is SQVTM and CDR2 is ANQGSEA in the germline V gene. Trimming left V 6 bases short and J 0 bases short, with 12 bases between. The CDR3 nucleotides read TGCAGCGTCGTGGGACATCTAGCCAAAAACATTCAGTACTTC. It is translated as CSVVGHLAKNIQYF.

The chain has TRBV15 and TRBJ1-1, with D maybe TRBD1 (6 bases). Germline assignment: CDR1 LNHNV and CDR2 YYDKDF (reference sequence). Between the trimmed V and J ends, which lost 2 bases and 0 bases, there was a span of 10 bases. CDR3 length: 15 residues. CDR3 nucleotides: TGTGCCACCAGCAGACAACAGGGAATGAACACTGAAGCTTTCTTT. It encodes CATSRQQGMNTEAFF.

This chain uses TRBV4-2 with TRBJ1-1, with 7 nucleotides matching TRBD1. V was clipped by 5 bases and J by 7 bases; unmatched bases: 13. Germline V lookup: CDR1 LGHNA, CDR2 YNFKEQ. The CDR3 spans 15 residues. The CDR3 reads CASSANPGQSVEAFF. The CDR3 bases are TGTGCCAGCAGCGCTAATCCGGGACAGAGCGTTGAAGCTTTCTTT.

The chain links TRBV5-1 to TRBJ2-7; D call uncertain. The CDR3 totals 15 residues. In germline, CDR1 is SGHRS, CDR2 YFSETQ. Trimming took off 1 base at V and 0 bases at J, with 11 bases between the two ends. This CDR3 is CASSLFGPHSYEQYF. The CDR3, as DNA: TGCGCCAGCAGCTTGTTCGGACCGCACTCCTACGAGCAGTACTTC.

The V gene is TRBV6-1, the J gene TRBJ2-1, with D uncertain. CDR3 length: 12 amino acids. Deletions cut 2 bases from V and 15 bases from J, with 14 bases between. Per the germline V gene, CDR1 is MNHNS and CDR2 is SASEGT. Written as DNA, the CDR3 is TGTGCCAGCAGTGAACCCCGGGTTACGTGGTTCTTC. It yields the protein CASSEPRVTWFF.

V usage is TRBV5-6 and J usage is TRBJ2-5, with D tentatively TRBD1 or TRBD2 (5 bases each). The V gene lost 4 bases and the J gene lost 5 bases, with 15 bases spanning the gap. CDR1 and CDR2 (germline): SGHDT, YYEEEE. The CDR3 loop spans 14 amino acids. The CDR3 DNA reads TGTGCCAGCAGCCCAGGGCCGTGGGAGGAGACCCAGTACTTC. This translates into CASSPGPWEETQYF.

The chain employs TRBV19 and TRBJ1-2; D unresolved. V was clipped by 1 base and J by 4 bases, with 7 bases between them. Germline lookup yields CDR1 LNHDA and CDR2 SQIVND (reference sequence). The CDR3 contains 13 residues. The CDR3 region has the DNA TGTGCCAGTAGTATAGGAGTACCCTATGGCTACACCTTC. Translated, it gives CASSIGVPYGYTF.

This rearrangement joins TRBV6-6 to TRBJ1-6; no definite D call. There are 14 residues in the CDR3. CDR1 and CDR2 from the germline V gene are MNHNY and SVGAGI (reference sequence). V was clipped by 8 bases and J by 4 bases, with 12 bases between them. CDR3 amino acids: CASRNAVYNSPLHF. In nucleotides, the CDR3 is TGTGCCAGCCGCAATGCGGTATATAATTCACCCCTCCACTTT.

The chain combines TRBV6-1 with TRBJ1-2, with TRBD1 identical over 7 bases. This CDR3 contains 13 residues. Germline V gives CDR1 MNHNS, CDR2 SASEGT. The V gene end was trimmed by 7 bases and the J gene end by 9 bases; junction bases not matched to a gene: 11. As DNA, the CDR3 is TGTGCCAGCATAAGGACAGGTGGTATGCGCTACACCTTC. Encoded protein: CASIRTGGMRYTF.

The chain employs TRBV7-2 and TRBJ2-5; no reliable D call. Germline CDR1 reads SGHTA; CDR2 reads FQGNSA. V dropped 4 bases and J dropped 7 bases, with 13 bases sitting between them. The CDR3 has 13 amino acids. Here the CDR3 reads CASSSRGSGTQYF. DNA of the CDR3: TGTGCCAGCAGCTCCCGCGGTTCTGGGACCCAGTACTTC.

A remark on this clone: This sample includes further DNA sequences coding for the same CDR3. The chain recombines TRBV11-2 with TRBJ2-7, with D perhaps matching TRBD1 or TRBD2 (5 bases each). The germline CDR1 and CDR2 sequences are SGHAT and FQNNGV. V gave up 1 base and J gave up 3 bases, with 10 bases separating them. This CDR3 is built from 14 residues. The CDR3 nucleotides are TGTGCCAGCAGCTTAGTTGGGGGAAGCTACGAGCAGTACTTC. This codes for CASSLVGGSYEQYF.

V and J are TRBV11-3 and TRBJ2-5; the D gene is possibly TRBD1 (6 bases). V was trimmed by 2 bases and J by 5 bases, leaving 15 bases between them. This CDR3 has 15 residues. Germline-derived CDR1 and CDR2 are SGHNT and YENEEA. CDR3 protein: CASSLRTGIGETQYF. DNA for the CDR3: TGTGCCAGCAGCTTACGCACAGGGATAGGTGAGACCCAGTACTTC.

On this clone itself: Other DNA variants within this sample encode the same CDR3. V is TRBV19 and J is TRBJ1-5, with D hard to call. Trimming left V 2 bases short and J 5 bases short, with 7 bases between. Germline CDR1 LNHDA, CDR2 SQIVND (reference sequence). This CDR3 region has 13 residues. The CDR3: CASSITRDQPQHF. In nucleotides, the CDR3 is TGTGCCAGTAGTATAACTCGGGATCAGCCCCAGCATTTT.

This clone was detected only once. This rearrangement joins TRBV28 to TRBJ1-6; D is perhaps TRBD1 (6 bases). CDR3 length equals 15 residues. V was clipped by 5 bases and J by 9 bases, with 17 bases between them. Germline V CDR1 and CDR2: MDHEN, SYDVKM. This CDR3 reads CASSTQGTGGSPLHF. In DNA form, the CDR3 reads TGTGCCAGCAGTACACAGGGAACCGGGGGTTCACCCCTCCACTTT.